This section outlines one T cell receptor (beta chain) sequence together with its context. The sample comes from a study of blood T cell repertoires in COVID-19. Study summary: From the United States, Italy and Spain came samples of acute and convalescent COVID-19.

The table came from immunoSEQ multiplex PCR; TCRdb's copy has only in-frame clones and leaves some out. The sample includes fewer than 350,000 clones, approximately 83% of them seen just once. The CDR3 totals 15 residues. V lost 3 bases to trimming and J lost 2 bases, with 14 bases between them. Per germline, CDR1 MRHNA and CDR2 SNTAGT. Sequencing was carried out using peripheral blood. The TCR originated in a woman in her twenties or thirties who had recovered from COVID-19. The V gene is TRBV6-4, the J gene TRBJ2-7; D might be TRBD2 (6 bases). The chain's CDR3 is CASSEEGGAPYEQYF. The CDR3 DNA is TGTGCCAGCAGTGAGGAGGGCGGGGCCCCCTACGAGCAGTACTTC.